One and the same sample provided the 14 T cell receptor beta chains below, sequenced in a study of shared clonotypes between healthy human individuals. Method: immunoSEQ multiplex PCR; TCRdb's copy keeps in-frame clones and lacks some. This table has about 1,500,000 clones, around 97% appearing once. Material for sequencing was naive CD4+ T cells sorted from blood. Subset in this sample: CD45RA+ positively selected. The receptor set was obtained from a man under 40 in good health.

V and J are TRBV19 and TRBJ2-1, with 8 bases that match TRBD1. The germline V gene encodes CDR1 LNHDA and CDR2 SQIVND (reference sequence). This CDR3 is built from 16 residues. J gave up 9 bases and V 3 bases, and 13 bases lay outside the gene matches. The CDR3 spells CASSIGRTGFYGEQFF. The DNA for the CDR3 is TGTGCCAGTAGTATCGGACGGACAGGGTTTTATGGTGAGCAGTTCTTC. Supplemented by reference TRBV19 and TRBJ2-1, the full variable domain reads DGGITQSPKYLFRKEGQNVTLSCEQNLNHDAMYWYRQDPGQGLRLIYYSQIVNDFQKGDIAEGYSVSREKKESFPLTVTSAQKNPTAFYLCASSIGRTGFYGEQFFGPGTRLTVL.

Details on this clone: Germline is not matched at one junction end, which may reflect a read error. J is TRBJ2-5 and V is TRBV7-7, with TRBD2 identical over 10 bases. The CDR3 has 15 amino acids. Per the germline V gene, CDR1 is SSHAT and CDR2 is FNYEAQ (reference sequence). The CDR3 DNA reads as TGTGCTAGCAGCTTTCTAGCGGGAGTTGAAGAGACCCAGTACTTC. Its translation is CASSFLAGVEETQYF.

The chain recombines TRBV4-3 with TRBJ2-3, with 8 nucleotides matching TRBD1. Trimming removed 4 bases from V and 2 bases from J; junction bases left unmatched: 5. CDR1 and CDR2 (germline): LGHNA, YSLEER. The length of the CDR3 is 15 residues. The CDR3: CASSPGQADTDTQYF. The CDR3 DNA sequence: TGCGCCAGCAGCCCGGGACAGGCAGACACAGATACGCAGTATTTT.

The chain couples TRBV6-1 to TRBJ2-1; the D gene could be TRBD1 or TRBD2 (6 bases each). Germline V gene sequence: CDR1 MNHNS, CDR2 SASEGT. CDR3 length: 14 residues. Trimming removed 11 bases at V and 7 bases at J, with 21 bases between. The CDR3 nucleotides read TGTGCCGTACGGATACCCCAGGGGAGGAATGAGCAGTTCTTC. The encoded protein is CAVRIPQGRNEQFF.

The J gene is TRBJ2-3, the V gene TRBV2, with no clear D. Deletions cut 2 bases from V and 5 bases from J, with 11 bases between. CDR3 size: 14 residues. The germline V gene has CDR1 SNHLY and CDR2 FYNNEI. The CDR3 coding sequence is TGTGCCAGCAGTGAACTACTTCGAGTAGATACGCAGTATTTT. Protein product: CASSELLRVDTQYF.

This chain uses TRBV6-5 with TRBJ2-7, with a possible D match to TRBD2 (5 bases). The length of the CDR3 is 13 residues. The germline V and J ends were trimmed by 7 bases and 6 bases, with 16 bases remaining between them. Germline CDR1 reads MNHEY; CDR2 reads SVGAGI. This CDR3 reads CASTQERAGEQYF. The DNA for the CDR3 is TGTGCCAGCACCCAGGAGAGGGCGGGCGAGCAGTACTTC.

The DNA for the CDR3 is TGTGCCAGCAGTTCCGGCAGGGAAGAGACCCAGTACTTC. This gives the protein CASSSGREETQYF. This sequence joins TRBV5-4 and TRBJ2-5, with D perhaps matching TRBD1 (5 bases). This CDR3 spans 13 amino acids. CDR1 and CDR2 (germline): SGHNT, YYREEE (reference sequence). Trimming took 5 bases from V and 3 from J, leaving 11 bases between them.

The V gene is TRBV9, the J gene TRBJ2-3; 10 bases line up with TRBD2. Germline V gives CDR1 SGDLS, CDR2 YYNGEE. Germline trimming cut 2 bases from V and 0 bases from J; bases unmatched to any gene: 3. CDR3 length: 16 residues. The CDR3 DNA sequence: TGTGCCAGCAGCGTGCTAGCGGGAGTGAGCACAGATACGCAGTATTTT. Its translation is CASSVLAGVSTDTQYF.

The rearrangement uses TRBV2 and TRBJ1-4; a weak D match, TRBD1 (6 bases). V was shortened by 3 bases and J by 7 bases, with 12 bases between the two germline ends. The germline CDR1 and CDR2 sequences are SNHLY and FYNNEI. CDR3 length: 14 residues. The CDR3 sequence is CASSDMGAGEKLFF. In DNA, the CDR3 is TGTGCCAGCAGTGATATGGGGGCCGGTGAAAAACTGTTTTTT.

The chain couples TRBV7-6 to TRBJ1-1; 8 bases align to TRBD1. V was clipped by 1 base and J by 1 base; unmatched bases: 11. Germline loops: CDR1 SGHVS, CDR2 FNYEAQ. CDR3 length equals 18 residues. The CDR3 DNA reads TGTGCCAGCAGCTTAGGCCGGACAGGGAGGGTTGGGAACACTGAAGCTTTCTTT. Translating it yields CASSLGRTGRVGNTEAFF.

This chain connects TRBV27 to TRBJ1-1; D may be TRBD1 (5 bases). CDR3 length: 15 amino acids. The germline V gene encodes CDR1 MNHEY and CDR2 SMNVEV (reference sequence). V was clipped by 5 bases and J by 0 bases, with 13 bases between them. CDR3 bases: TGTGCCAGCAGTCCAAACACAGGTTTGAACACTGAAGCTTTCTTT. Residues: CASSPNTGLNTEAFF.

V and J are TRBV29-1 and TRBJ2-1; 7 bases fit TRBD2. Germline V gene data show CDR1 as SQVTM and CDR2 as ANQGSEA. This CDR3 has 14 amino acids. Unmatched junction bases numbered 8, after V lost 5 bases and J lost 4 bases. The CDR3 nucleotides read TGCAGCGTTTGGGGGAAGCGGGATTACAATGAGCAGTTCTTC. Translating it yields CSVWGKRDYNEQFF.

The rearrangement uses TRBV30 and TRBJ2-3; TRBD1 is a possible D gene (6 bases). The CDR3 contains 14 residues. CDR1 is GTSNPN and CDR2 is SVGIG in the germline V gene (reference sequence). V was clipped by 2 bases and J by 4 bases, with 13 bases between them. CDR3 sequence: CAWSSSPGADTQYF. The CDR3 DNA sequence: TGTGCCTGGAGTTCTAGTCCAGGGGCAGATACGCAGTATTTT.

In the case of this clone: The sample contains more than one DNA sequence encoding this CDR3. The chain is built from TRBV7-2 and TRBJ2-3; D gene uncertain. The CDR3 runs 13 residues. Germline V gene data show CDR1 as SGHTA and CDR2 as FQGNSA. Trimming removed 1 base at V and 1 base at J, with 3 bases between. DNA for the CDR3: TGTGCCAGCAGCTTAGGAGGCACAGATACGCAGTATTTT. Translating it yields CASSLGGTDTQYF.